Detailed here is one TCR beta chain. The data were taken from a study of blood T cell repertoires in COVID-19. Generated by immunoSEQ multiplex PCR, the TCRdb table keeps only in-frame clones and is missing some. This table has under 75,000 clones, around 70% appearing once. Unmatched junction bases numbered 8, after V lost 8 bases and J lost 4 bases. Germline-derived CDR1 and CDR2 are SNHLY and FYNNEI. This CDR3 has 14 residues. Sample: peripheral blood. The V and J genes are TRBV2 and TRBJ2-3, with 8 bases that match TRBD2. This clonotype was obtained from a woman aged 70-85 years with COVID-19, enrolled during active disease. The CDR3 spells CASQQRGLADTQYF. In nucleotides, the CDR3 is TGTGCCAGCCAACAGCGGGGGTTGGCAGATACGCAGTATTTT.